These 25 T cell receptor beta chains came from one sample sequenced in a study of neurological immune-mediated disorders. MiXCR, run by TCRdb on the 5' RACE reads, gives a single entry per CDR3 protein. Of under 40,000 distinct CDR3 sequences detected, 13% appear once; the ten largest clones hold around 2.3%. Sample time point: longitudinal time-point 2. Sequences were obtained from PBMCs. Receptors were obtained from a middle-aged woman in good health.

This clonotype was detected ten times or more. This rearrangement joins TRBV2 to TRBJ2-7, with 7 bases lining up with TRBD2. In germline, CDR1 is SNHLY, CDR2 FYNNEI. CDR3 length: 14 residues. The V segment lost 7 bases and the J segment 3 bases; nucleotides outside the gene matches: 9. The CDR3 coding sequence is TGTGCCAGCATGAGGGCGAGGGAGGGCTACGAGCAGTACTTC. The encoded protein is CASMRAREGYEQYF.

This clonotype was counted many times. This rearrangement joins TRBV7-2 to TRBJ1-3; 7 bases match TRBD1. In germline, CDR1 is SGHTA, CDR2 FQGNSA. The ends lost 1 base at V and 0 bases at J; junction bases unmatched: 15. CDR3 length: 20 residues. The CDR3 spells CASSLVPVQGPSLSGNTIYF. CDR3 DNA: TGTGCCAGCAGCTTAGTACCGGTACAGGGGCCGTCTCTCTCTGGAAACACCATATATTTT.

This clonotype showed up many times. This chain uses TRBV9 with TRBJ2-5, with TRBD2 matching over 11 bases. V dropped 0 bases and J dropped 7; count of bases not matched to a gene: 8. This CDR3 is 16 amino acids long. Per germline, CDR1 SGDLS and CDR2 YYNGEE. CDR3 region: CASSVDAGTSGWTQYF. The DNA for the CDR3 is TGTGCCAGCAGCGTAGACGCCGGGACTAGCGGTTGGACCCAGTACTTC.

This clonotype was counted ten times or more. This chain links TRBV15 with TRBJ2-3, with D perhaps matching TRBD1 (6 bases). CDR1 and CDR2 (germline): LNHNV, YYDKDF (reference sequence). V was trimmed by 1 base and J by 6 bases, leaving 17 bases between them. This CDR3 spans 16 amino acids. CDR3: CATSRGARGVPDTQYF. Written as DNA, the CDR3 is TGTGCCACCAGCAGAGGGGCCAGGGGCGTTCCGGATACGCAGTATTTT.

This clonotype was recorded at least ten times. This chain connects TRBV5-1 to TRBJ2-2, with D uncertain. This CDR3 region has 11 residues. Germline V gene data show CDR1 as SGHRS and CDR2 as YFSETQ. Trimming cost V 1 base and J 7 bases, with 2 bases left between them. The CDR3 sequence is CASSLYGELFF. In nucleotides, the CDR3 is TGCGCCAGCAGCTTGTACGGGGAGCTGTTTTTT. Full variable domain (outside the CDR3, taken from reference TRBV5-1 and TRBJ2-2): KAGVTQTPRYLIKTRGQQVTLSCSPISGHRSVSWYQQTPGQGLQFLFEYFSETQRNKGNFPGRFSGRQFSNSRSEMNVSTLELGDSALYLCASSLYGELFFGEGSRLTVL.

This clonotype was counted many times. The rearrangement uses TRBV24-1 and TRBJ2-5; D gene unclear. V dropped 7 bases and J dropped 5 bases, with 10 bases sitting between them. The CDR3 sequence is 12 residues long. Germline CDR1 is KGHDR and CDR2 is SFDVKD. CDR3 nucleotide sequence: TGTGCCACCAGGGGCTTAGACGAGACCCAGTACTTC. Translated, it gives CATRGLDETQYF.

There are many counts of this clonotype. V usage is TRBV6-6 and J usage is TRBJ2-1; 7 bases fit TRBD2. Unmatched junction bases numbered 14, after V lost 6 bases and J lost 6 bases. Germline assignment: CDR1 MNHNY and CDR2 SVGAGI (reference sequence). The CDR3 covers 16 residues. CDR3 nucleotide sequence: TGTGCCAGCAGGGATCCCCAGACTAGCCGCCGCAATGAGCAGTTCTTC. Residues: CASRDPQTSRRNEQFF.

Many counts were recorded for this clonotype. The chain joins TRBV5-5 to TRBJ2-7; 9 bases align to TRBD1. CDR1 and CDR2 (germline): SGHKS, YYEKEE (reference sequence). The V and J ends lost 0 bases and 5 bases, in that order; junction bases with no gene match: 9. CDR3 size: 16 residues. CDR3 DNA sequence: TGTGCCAGCAGCTTGGTAGGGACAGGGTATTTTGACGAGCAGTACTTC. Protein product: CASSLVGTGYFDEQYF.

There are many counts of this clonotype. The rearrangement uses TRBV20-1 and TRBJ1-1; the match to TRBD1 covers 7 bases. The ends lost 4 bases at V and 2 bases at J; junction bases unmatched: 7. This CDR3 region has 14 residues. Germline-derived CDR1 and CDR2 are DFQATT and SNEGSKA (reference sequence). This CDR3 reads CSATRSGGNTEAFF. CDR3 nucleotide sequence: TGCAGTGCTACTCGATCAGGGGGAAACACTGAAGCTTTCTTT.

This clonotype was recorded at least ten times. The rearrangement links TRBV5-1 to TRBJ2-5; no clear D. CDR1 and CDR2 (germline): SGHRS, YFSETQ. The V and J ends lost 0 bases and 1 base respectively, with 7 bases between them. The CDR3 is 14 amino acids. CDR3 in amino acids: CASSLVPTQETQYF. CDR3 DNA sequence: TGCGCCAGCAGCTTGGTGCCAACCCAAGAGACCCAGTACTTC.

There are many counts of this clonotype. This rearrangement joins TRBV5-1 to TRBJ1-1, with 7 nucleotides matching TRBD1. Germline assignment: CDR1 SGHRS and CDR2 YFSETQ. This CDR3 is 16 amino acids long. J gave up 5 bases and V 3 bases, and 13 bases lay outside the gene matches. The CDR3 loop is CASSSTRRGRRTEAFF. In nucleotides, the CDR3 is TGCGCCAGCAGCTCGACCCGCAGGGGGAGAAGGACTGAAGCTTTCTTT. The full variable domain, with the rest looked up from reference TRBV5-1 and TRBJ1-1, is KAGVTQTPRYLIKTRGQQVTLSCSPISGHRSVSWYQQTPGQGLQFLFEYFSETQRNKGNFPGRFSGRQFSNSRSEMNVSTLELGDSALYLCASSSTRRGRRTEAFFGQGTRLTVV.

This clonotype came up many times. The chain joins TRBV5-1 to TRBJ2-1; TRBD2 matches at 7 bases. The junction had 8 bases not matched to a gene; V was cut back by 0 bases and J by 5 bases. Germline V gene sequence: CDR1 SGHRS, CDR2 YFSETQ. The CDR3 runs to 16 residues. The CDR3 loop reads CASSLAARESHNEQFF. DNA for the CDR3: TGCGCCAGCAGCTTGGCCGCGCGGGAGTCCCACAATGAGCAGTTCTTC.

This clonotype was observed a handful of times. V is TRBV27 and J is TRBJ2-2; unclear D gene. Trimming cost V 4 bases and J 4 bases, with 7 bases left between them. This CDR3 has 13 amino acids. CDR1 is MNHEY, CDR2 SMNVEV, per germline (reference sequence). CDR3 bases: TGTGCCAGCAGTTGGGCGGTCACCGGGGAGCTGTTTTTT. Translation gives CASSWAVTGELFF.

This clonotype was seen repeatedly, ten times or more. V usage is TRBV15 and J usage is TRBJ2-1; no firm D call. Trimming stripped 3 bases from V and 4 bases from J, with 7 bases between. CDR3 size: 13 residues. Germline-derived CDR1 and CDR2 are LNHNV and YYDKDF (reference sequence). The CDR3 here is CATSRSGYNEQFF. CDR3 DNA sequence: TGTGCCACCAGCAGGAGTGGGTACAATGAGCAGTTCTTC.

This clonotype has a count of ten or more. The V and J genes are TRBV20-1 and TRBJ2-1; 15 bases align to TRBD2. This CDR3 is 17 amino acids long. After removal of 4 bases from V and 9 bases from J, the junction contained 13 bases not matched to a gene. Germline CDR1 is DFQATT and CDR2 is SNEGSKA (reference sequence). In nucleotides, the CDR3 is TGCAGTGCTAATACTCGGACTAGCGGGGGGGGTTTGGGTGAGCAGTTCTTC. Residues: CSANTRTSGGGLGEQFF.

This clonotype came up many times. The V call is TRBV5-1, the J call TRBJ2-6; 8 nucleotides match TRBD1. Per the germline V gene, CDR1 is SGHRS and CDR2 is YFSETQ. The V and J ends lost 0 bases and 0 bases, in that order; junction bases with no gene match: 5. The CDR3 length is 18 residues. This CDR3 is CASSLVETGVSGANVLTF. Written as DNA, the CDR3 is TGCGCCAGCAGCTTGGTGGAGACAGGGGTCTCTGGGGCCAACGTCCTGACTTTC.

At least ten counts were recorded for this clonotype. This chain uses TRBV18 with TRBJ2-3, with unresolved D. The CDR3 has 15 residues. Germline assignment: CDR1 KGHSH and CDR2 LQKENI. Trimming pared 2 bases from V and 2 bases from J, leaving 11 bases between. CDR3 sequence reads: CASSPKTSNTDTQYF. CDR3 nucleotide sequence: TGTGCCAGCTCACCAAAAACTTCCAACACAGATACGCAGTATTTT.

This clonotype was counted many times. This chain joins TRBV6-5 and TRBJ1-1, with D maybe TRBD1 (6 bases). V was trimmed by 0 bases and J by 4 bases, leaving 15 bases between them. CDR1 is MNHEY and CDR2 is SVGAGI in the germline V gene. The length of the CDR3 is 16 residues. CDR3 sequence reads: CASSYSRYRVGTEAFF. CDR3 nucleotide sequence: TGTGCCAGCAGTTACTCGAGATACAGGGTGGGCACTGAAGCTTTCTTT.

This clonotype counts as medium-sized. DNA of the CDR3: TGTGCCAGCAGCAAGGCAGATACGCAGTATTTT. Amino acids: CASSKADTQYF. The V gene is TRBV7-9, the J gene TRBJ2-3; D remains ambiguous. Germline loops: CDR1 SEHNR, CDR2 FQNEAQ (reference sequence). Trimming shortened V by 5 bases and J by 4 bases, and 4 bases separated the two germline ends. The CDR3 spans 11 residues.

In its sample, this clonotype was seen many times. This chain connects TRBV20-1 to TRBJ2-7, with no clear D. Trimming removed 5 bases from V and 2 bases from J, with 16 bases in between. This CDR3 contains 14 residues. Germline CDR1 reads DFQATT; CDR2 reads SNEGSKA (reference sequence). As DNA, the CDR3 is TGCAGTGCTCCTTTGACCCAGGAACCCTACGAGCAGTACTTC. Encoded protein: CSAPLTQEPYEQYF.

This clonotype was found many times. CDR3 amino acids: CASRETSGSSYNEQFF. The CDR3 nucleotides read TGTGCCAGCAGGGAGACTAGCGGGAGCTCCTACAATGAGCAGTTCTTC. The chain is built from TRBV2 and TRBJ2-1, with TRBD2 matching 12 bases. This CDR3 has 16 amino acids. The junction had 3 bases not matched to a gene; V was cut back by 6 bases and J by 0 bases. CDR1 is SNHLY and CDR2 is FYNNEI in the germline V gene. The variable domain in full, completed from reference TRBV2 and TRBJ2-1, reads EPEVTQTPSHQVTQMGQEVILRCVPISNHLYFYWYRQILGQKVEFLVSFYNNEISEKSEIFDDQFSVERPDGSNFTLKIRSTKLEDSAMYFCASRETSGSSYNEQFFGPGTRLTVL.

The table lists this clonotype with many counts. The V and J genes are TRBV11-2 and TRBJ2-3; TRBD2 is a possible D gene (5 bases). The CDR3 has 20 amino acids. The V gene lost 3 bases and the J gene lost 0 bases, with 25 bases spanning the gap. CDR1 is SGHAT, CDR2 FQNNGV, per germline. This CDR3 reads CASSFQKTGWEITSTDTQYF. CDR3 nucleotides: TGTGCCAGCAGCTTCCAAAAAACCGGATGGGAGATAACTAGCACAGATACGCAGTATTTT.

This clonotype was picked up many times. The chain employs TRBV3-1 and TRBJ2-2; tentatively, D is TRBD1 (6 bases). Trimming took 4 bases from V and 1 from J, leaving 10 bases between them. This CDR3 spans 15 amino acids. Germline-derived CDR1 and CDR2 are LGHDT and YNNKEL (reference sequence). CDR3 nucleotides: TGTGCCAGCAGCCCCGAAGGGGGGAACACCGGGGAGCTGTTTTTT. It is translated as CASSPEGGNTGELFF.

This clonotype was seen a few times. This chain connects TRBV30 to TRBJ1-6, with a tentative D call TRBD1 (5 bases). Trimming shortened V by 4 bases and J by 8 bases, and 21 bases separated the two germline ends. Germline CDR1 reads GTSNPN; CDR2 reads SVGIG (reference sequence). The CDR3 is made up of 16 amino acids. CDR3 DNA sequence: TGTGCCTGGATTGGTTCAGGCGAGGCCAGGGATTCACCCCTCCACTTT. Residues: CAWIGSGEARDSPLHF.

The chain is built from TRBV6-6 and TRBJ1-2, with 7 bases fitting TRBD1. The V gene end was trimmed by 7 bases and the J gene end by 2 bases; junction bases not matched to a gene: 4. Per germline, CDR1 MNHNY and CDR2 SVGAGI (reference sequence). This CDR3 has 13 residues. This chain's CDR3 is CASTVQGNYGYTF. The CDR3 bases are TGTGCCAGCACCGTACAGGGGAACTATGGCTACACCTTC.